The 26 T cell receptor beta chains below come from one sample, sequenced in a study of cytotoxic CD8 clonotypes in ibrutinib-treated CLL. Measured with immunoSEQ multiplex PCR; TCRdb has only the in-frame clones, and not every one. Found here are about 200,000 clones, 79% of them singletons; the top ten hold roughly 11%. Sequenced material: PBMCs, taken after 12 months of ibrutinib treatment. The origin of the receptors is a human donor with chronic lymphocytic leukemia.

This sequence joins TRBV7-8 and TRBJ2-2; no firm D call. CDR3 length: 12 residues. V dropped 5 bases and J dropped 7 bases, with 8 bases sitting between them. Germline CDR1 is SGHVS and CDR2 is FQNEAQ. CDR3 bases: TGTGCCAGCAGCCCAACGATCGGGGAGCTGTTTTTT. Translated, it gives CASSPTIGELFF. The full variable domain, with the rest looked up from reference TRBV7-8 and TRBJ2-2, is GAGVSQSPRYKVAKRGQDVALRCDPISGHVSLFWYQQALGQGPEFLTYFQNEAQLDKSGLPSDRFFAERPEGSVSTLKIQRTQQEDSAVYLCASSPTIGELFFGEGSRLTVL.

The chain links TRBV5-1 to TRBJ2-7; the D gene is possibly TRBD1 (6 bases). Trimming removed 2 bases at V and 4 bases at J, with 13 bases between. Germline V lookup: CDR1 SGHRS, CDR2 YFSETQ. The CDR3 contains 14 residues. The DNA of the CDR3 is TGCGCCAGCAGCTTCGTGGCAGGGGAGTACGAGCAGTACTTC. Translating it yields CASSFVAGEYEQYF. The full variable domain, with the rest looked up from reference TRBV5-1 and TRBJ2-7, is KAGVTQTPRYLIKTRGQQVTLSCSPISGHRSVSWYQQTPGQGLQFLFEYFSETQRNKGNFPGRFSGRQFSNSRSEMNVSTLELGDSALYLCASSFVAGEYEQYFGPGTRLTVT.

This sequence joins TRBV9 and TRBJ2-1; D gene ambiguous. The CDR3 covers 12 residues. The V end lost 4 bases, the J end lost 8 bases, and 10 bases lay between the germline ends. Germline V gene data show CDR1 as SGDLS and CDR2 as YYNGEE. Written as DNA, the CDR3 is TGTGCCAGCAGCCCCTCCGGCTATGAGCAGTTCTTC. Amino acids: CASSPSGYEQFF.

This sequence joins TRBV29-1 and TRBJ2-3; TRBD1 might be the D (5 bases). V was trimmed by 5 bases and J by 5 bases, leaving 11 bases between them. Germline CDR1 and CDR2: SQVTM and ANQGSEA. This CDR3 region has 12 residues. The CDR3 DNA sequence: TGCAGCGTTCAGGGAATGAGAGATACGCAGTATTTT. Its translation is CSVQGMRDTQYF.

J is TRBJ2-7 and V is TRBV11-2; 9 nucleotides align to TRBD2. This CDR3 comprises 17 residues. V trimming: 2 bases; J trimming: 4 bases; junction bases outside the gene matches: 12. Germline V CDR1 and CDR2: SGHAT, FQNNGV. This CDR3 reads CASSLSVAGVYVYEQYF. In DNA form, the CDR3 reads TGTGCCAGCAGCTTATCGGTAGCGGGAGTATACGTTTACGAGCAGTACTTC.

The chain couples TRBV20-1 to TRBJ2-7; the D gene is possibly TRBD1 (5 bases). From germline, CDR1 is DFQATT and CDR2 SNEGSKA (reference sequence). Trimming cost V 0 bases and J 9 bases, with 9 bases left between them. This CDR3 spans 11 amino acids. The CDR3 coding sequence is TGCAGTGCTAGAGATGGGCAGGGGCAGTACTTC. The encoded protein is CSARDGQGQYF.

CDR3 loop: CASHWGGGGTEAFF. For the CDR3, the DNA is TGTGCCAGCCACTGGGGCGGAGGGGGCACTGAAGCTTTCTTT. The chain is built from TRBV19 and TRBJ1-1, with a tentative D call TRBD1 (6 bases). From germline, CDR1 is LNHDA and CDR2 SQIVND (reference sequence). The CDR3 sequence is 14 residues long. The V and J ends lost 9 bases and 4 bases respectively, with 18 bases between them.

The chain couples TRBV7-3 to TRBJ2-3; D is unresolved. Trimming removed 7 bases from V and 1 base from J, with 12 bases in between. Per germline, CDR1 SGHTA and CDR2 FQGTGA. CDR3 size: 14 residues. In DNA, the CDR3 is TGTGCCAGCAAAGTGGCAAGCGGCACAGATACGCAGTATTTT. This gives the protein CASKVASGTDTQYF.

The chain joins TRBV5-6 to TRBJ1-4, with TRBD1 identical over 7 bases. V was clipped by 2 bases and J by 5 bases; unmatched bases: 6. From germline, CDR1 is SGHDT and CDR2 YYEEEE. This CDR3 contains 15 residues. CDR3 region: CASSFRTGPNEKLFF. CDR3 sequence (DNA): TGTGCCAGCAGCTTCAGGACAGGCCCCAATGAAAAACTGTTTTTT.

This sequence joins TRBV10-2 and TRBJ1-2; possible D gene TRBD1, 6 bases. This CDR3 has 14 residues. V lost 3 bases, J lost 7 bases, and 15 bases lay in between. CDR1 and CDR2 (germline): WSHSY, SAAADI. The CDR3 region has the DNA TGCGCCAGCAGTGACAACAGGGATCTGTTTGGCTACACCTTC. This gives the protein CASSDNRDLFGYTF.

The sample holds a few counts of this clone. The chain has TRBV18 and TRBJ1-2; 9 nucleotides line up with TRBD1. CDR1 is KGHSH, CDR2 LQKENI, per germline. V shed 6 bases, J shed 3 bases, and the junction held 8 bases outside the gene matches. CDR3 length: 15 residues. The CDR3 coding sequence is TGTGCCAGCTCCATCCAACAGGGGGCAGACTATGGCTACACCTTC. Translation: CASSIQQGADYGYTF.

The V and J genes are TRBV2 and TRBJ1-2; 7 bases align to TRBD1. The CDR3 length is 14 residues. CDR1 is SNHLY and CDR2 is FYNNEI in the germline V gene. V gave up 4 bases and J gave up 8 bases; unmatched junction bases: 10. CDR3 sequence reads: CASSAEGQGVGYTF. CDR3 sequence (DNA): TGTGCCAGCAGTGCCGAAGGGCAGGGGGTCGGCTACACCTTC.

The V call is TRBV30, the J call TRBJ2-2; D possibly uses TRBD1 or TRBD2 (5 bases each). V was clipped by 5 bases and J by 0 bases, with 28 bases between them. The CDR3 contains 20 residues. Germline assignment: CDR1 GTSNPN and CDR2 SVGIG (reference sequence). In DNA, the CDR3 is TGTGCCTGGTTCCGAGGGGCCCCTGGCGACCGCGGACCGAACACCGGGGAGCTGTTTTTT. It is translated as CAWFRGAPGDRGPNTGELFF.

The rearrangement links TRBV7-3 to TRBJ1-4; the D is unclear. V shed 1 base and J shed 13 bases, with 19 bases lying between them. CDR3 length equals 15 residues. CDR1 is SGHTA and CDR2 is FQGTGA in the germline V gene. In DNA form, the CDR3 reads TGTGCCAGCAGCTTAATCCTCATCACTGCAGTTGGACTGTTTTTT. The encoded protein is CASSLILITAVGLFF.

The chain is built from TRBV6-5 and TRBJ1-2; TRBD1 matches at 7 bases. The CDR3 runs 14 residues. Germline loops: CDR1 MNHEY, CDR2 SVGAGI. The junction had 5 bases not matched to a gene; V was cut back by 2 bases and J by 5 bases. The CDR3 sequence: CASSYLDRAYGYTF. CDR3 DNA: TGTGCCAGCAGTTACCTCGACAGGGCTTATGGCTACACCTTC.

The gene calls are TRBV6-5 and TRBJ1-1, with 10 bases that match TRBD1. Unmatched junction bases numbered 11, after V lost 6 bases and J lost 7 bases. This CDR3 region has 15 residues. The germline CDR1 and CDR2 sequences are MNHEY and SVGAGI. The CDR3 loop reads CASRDQDRGLFEAFF. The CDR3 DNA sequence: TGTGCCAGCAGGGACCAGGACAGGGGGTTGTTTGAAGCTTTCTTT.

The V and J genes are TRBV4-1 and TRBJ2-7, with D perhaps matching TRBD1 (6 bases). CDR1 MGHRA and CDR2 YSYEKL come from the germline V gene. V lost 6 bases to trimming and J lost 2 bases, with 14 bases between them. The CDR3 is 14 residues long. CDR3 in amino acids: CASSPEDSTYEQYF. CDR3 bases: TGCGCCAGCAGTCCTGAGGACAGTACCTACGAGCAGTACTTC.

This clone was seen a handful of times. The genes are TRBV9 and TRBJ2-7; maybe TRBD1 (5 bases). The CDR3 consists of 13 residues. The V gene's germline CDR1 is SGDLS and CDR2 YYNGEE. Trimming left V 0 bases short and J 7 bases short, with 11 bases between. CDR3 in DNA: TGTGCCAGCAGCGTAGCAACAGGCTGGGAGCAGTACTTC. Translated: CASSVATGWEQYF.

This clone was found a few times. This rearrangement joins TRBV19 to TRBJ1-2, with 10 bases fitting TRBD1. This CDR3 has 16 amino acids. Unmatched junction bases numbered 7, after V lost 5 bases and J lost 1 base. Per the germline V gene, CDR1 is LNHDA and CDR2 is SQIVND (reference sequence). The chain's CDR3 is CASSSSGQGLNYGYTF. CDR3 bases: TGTGCCAGTAGTTCCTCGGGACAGGGGCTTAACTATGGCTACACCTTC. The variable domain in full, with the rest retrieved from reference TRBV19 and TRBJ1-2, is DGGITQSPKYLFRKEGQNVTLSCEQNLNHDAMYWYRQDPGQGLRLIYYSQIVNDFQKGDIAEGYSVSREKKESFPLTVTSAQKNPTAFYLCASSSSGQGLNYGYTFGSGTRLTVV.

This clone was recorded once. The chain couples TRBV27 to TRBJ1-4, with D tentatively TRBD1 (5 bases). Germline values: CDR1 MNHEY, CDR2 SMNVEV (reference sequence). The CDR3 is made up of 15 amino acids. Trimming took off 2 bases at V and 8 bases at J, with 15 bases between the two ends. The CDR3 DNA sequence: TGTGCCAGCAGTTTAAATCGGGGCCGAGGGGAAAAACTGTTTTTT. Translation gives CASSLNRGRGEKLFF.

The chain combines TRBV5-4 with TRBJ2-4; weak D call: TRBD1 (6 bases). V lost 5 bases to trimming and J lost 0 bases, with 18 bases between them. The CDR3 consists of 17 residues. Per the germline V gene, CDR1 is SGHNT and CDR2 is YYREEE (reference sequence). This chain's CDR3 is CASSLGQGQGAKNIQYF. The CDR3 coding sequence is TGTGCCAGCAGTCTAGGTCAGGGGCAGGGAGCCAAAAACATTCAGTACTTC. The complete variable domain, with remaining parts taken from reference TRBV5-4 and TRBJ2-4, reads ETGVTQSPTHLIKTRGQQVTLRCSSQSGHNTVSWYQQALGQGPQFIFQYYREEENGRGNFPPRFSGLQFPNYSSELNVNALELDDSALYLCASSLGQGQGAKNIQYFGAGTRLSVL.

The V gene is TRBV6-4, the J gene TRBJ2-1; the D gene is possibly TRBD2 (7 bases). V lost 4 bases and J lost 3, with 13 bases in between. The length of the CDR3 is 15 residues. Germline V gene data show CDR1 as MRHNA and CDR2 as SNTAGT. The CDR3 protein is CASSGGAGDYNEQFF. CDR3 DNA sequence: TGTGCCAGCAGTGGGGGGGCGGGAGACTACAATGAGCAGTTCTTC.

In DNA, the CDR3 is TGTGCCACCAGCAGAAAGAGACGGACAGTTGGGCCTAATGAAAAACTGTTTTTT. As protein: CATSRKRRTVGPNEKLFF. The gene calls are TRBV15 and TRBJ1-4, with a weak D call TRBD1 (6 bases). Germline CDR1 reads LNHNV; CDR2 reads YYDKDF (reference sequence). This CDR3 is 18 amino acids long. Deletions cut 2 bases from V and 3 bases from J, with 19 bases between.

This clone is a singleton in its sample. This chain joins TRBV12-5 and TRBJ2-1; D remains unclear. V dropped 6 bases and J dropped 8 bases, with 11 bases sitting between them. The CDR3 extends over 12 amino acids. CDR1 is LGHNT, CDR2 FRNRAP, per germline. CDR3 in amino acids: CASGPIGHEQFF. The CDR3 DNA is TGTGCTAGTGGCCCAATAGGCCATGAGCAGTTCTTC. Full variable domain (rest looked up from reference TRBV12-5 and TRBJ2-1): DARVTQTPRHKVTEMGQEVTMRCQPILGHNTVFWYRQTMMQGLELLAYFRNRAPLDDSGMPKDRFSAEMPDATLATLKIQPSEPRDSAVYFCASGPIGHEQFFGPGTRLTVL.

The CDR3 spells CASLYTRQGAGETQYF. CDR3 nucleotides: TGTGCCAGCCTCTATACAAGACAGGGGGCAGGGGAGACCCAGTACTTC. The V call is TRBV5-6, the J call TRBJ2-5; 10 bases fit TRBD1. This CDR3 contains 16 residues. V was pared by 7 bases and J by 5 bases, with 14 bases of the junction left unmatched. The germline V gene encodes CDR1 SGHDT and CDR2 YYEEEE.

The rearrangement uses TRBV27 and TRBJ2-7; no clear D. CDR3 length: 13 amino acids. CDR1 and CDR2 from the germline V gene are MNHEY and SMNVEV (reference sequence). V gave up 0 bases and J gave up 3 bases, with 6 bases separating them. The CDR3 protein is CASSLSPNYEQYF. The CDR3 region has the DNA TGTGCCAGCAGTTTATCGCCCAACTACGAGCAGTACTTC.